One sample yielded the 19 T cell receptor beta chains listed below, sequenced in a study of molecular identifiers for immune sequencing clone quantification. TCRdb reprocessed the PCR reads via MiXCR and lists one record per CDR3 protein. The sample has more than 450,000 distinct CDR3 sequences; about 21% are singletons. Sequenced: naive CD8+ T cells from blood, with Jurkat cell RNA spiked in. Noted subset: FACS-sorted CD8+CD4-CCR7+CD45RA+ naive T cells. These receptors were taken from a human donor in good health. Some libraries in this study had Jurkat cell RNA spiked in.

As for this clonotype: An end of the junction differs from the germline gene, which may be a read error. V is TRBV4-3 and J is TRBJ1-3, with D hard to call. Germline CDR1 is LGHNA and CDR2 is YSLEER. The CDR3 loop spans 17 amino acids. The CDR3 sequence is CAGSHYLSDPQGNTIYF. The CDR3 DNA follows: TGCGCCGGCAGCCACTATCTTTCGGACCCTCAAGGAAACACCATATATTTT.

As regards this clonotype: A much larger clone sits a single nucleotide away, making a read error possible. This rearrangement joins TRBV5-6 to TRBJ1-3, with D unclear. The CDR3 runs to 14 residues. Trimming took 6 bases from V and 2 from J, leaving 12 bases between them. CDR1 is SGHDT, CDR2 YYEEEE, per germline. CDR3 sequence reads: CASNPGNPGNTIYF. The CDR3 region has the DNA TGTGCCAGCAACCCGGGGAACCCTGGAAACACCATATATTTT.

This clonotype came up many times. The chain has TRBV11-2 and TRBJ2-3; 10 nucleotides align to TRBD2. Germline V CDR1 and CDR2: SGHAT, FQNNGV. The CDR3 is 17 amino acids. The ends lost 4 bases at V and 1 base at J; junction bases unmatched: 8. This CDR3 is CASSYPSLAGGTDTQYF. CDR3 DNA sequence: TGTGCCAGCAGCTACCCTTCTCTAGCGGGGGGCACAGATACGCAGTATTTT.

This clonotype was seen only a few times. The chain uses TRBV11-2 and TRBJ1-1, with D unresolved. The length of the CDR3 is 15 residues. The ends were cut back, 1 base at V and 1 base at J, with 10 bases in the middle. Germline-derived CDR1 and CDR2 are SGHAT and FQNNGV. For the CDR3, the DNA is TGTGCCAGCAGCTTAGTACGGGAGAAGAACACTGAAGCTTTCTTT. Its translation is CASSLVREKNTEAFF.

V is TRBV20-1 and J is TRBJ2-7; possible D gene TRBD1, 7 bases. CDR1 and CDR2 (germline): DFQATT, SNEGSKA (reference sequence). V lost 3 bases and J 6 bases, leaving 21 bases between the germline ends. This CDR3 region has 15 residues. The CDR3 loop reads CSARDPGGTGGEQYF. CDR3 DNA: TGCAGTGCTAGGGACCCAGGGGGGACTGGCGGCGAGCAGTACTTC.

This clonotype was recorded at least ten times. The genes are TRBV19 and TRBJ2-7; the D is unclear. This CDR3 is 13 amino acids long. The V gene lost 1 base and the J gene lost 2 bases, with 6 bases spanning the gap. Germline assignment: CDR1 LNHDA and CDR2 SQIVND (reference sequence). The chain's CDR3 is CASSIVGTYEQYF. Here the CDR3 DNA reads TGTGCCAGTAGTATAGTCGGAACCTACGAGCAGTACTTC.

This clonotype turned up a few times. The V call is TRBV28, the J call TRBJ1-4, with D perhaps matching TRBD1 (5 bases). Germline V gives CDR1 MDHEN, CDR2 SYDVKM. The ends were cut back, 5 bases at V and 7 bases at J, with 8 bases in the middle. CDR3 length: 12 amino acids. The CDR3 protein is CASSRGSEKLFF. The CDR3, as DNA: TGTGCCAGCAGTCGGGGGAGTGAAAAACTGTTTTTT.

This clonotype was seen at least ten times. The chain employs TRBV7-2 and TRBJ1-2; TRBD1 matches 9 bases. Germline V gives CDR1 SGHTA, CDR2 FQGNSA. The V segment lost 6 bases and the J segment 6 bases; nucleotides outside the gene matches: 8. CDR3 length: 14 residues. The CDR3 here is CASRERDRENGYTF. The CDR3 DNA reads TGTGCCAGCAGGGAACGGGACAGGGAGAATGGCTACACCTTC. Using reference TRBV7-2 and TRBJ1-2 for the parts outside the CDR3, the full variable domain is GAGVSQSPSNKVTEKGKDVELRCDPISGHTALYWYRQSLGQGLEFLIYFQGNSAPDKSGLPSDRFSAERTGGSVSTLTIQRTQQEDSAVYLCASRERDRENGYTFGSGTRLTVV.

This clonotype occurred many times. This sequence joins TRBV4-1 and TRBJ2-7; 7 bases are a match to TRBD1. Germline lookup yields CDR1 MGHRA and CDR2 YSYEKL. The CDR3 contains 14 residues. Germline trimming cut 5 bases from V and 3 bases from J; bases unmatched to any gene: 7. CDR3 in amino acids: CASSAQTGIYEQYF. CDR3 nucleotides: TGCGCCAGCAGCGCACAGACAGGGATCTACGAGCAGTACTTC.

This clonotype was detected many times. This chain uses TRBV7-8 with TRBJ2-3; D uncertain. Germline loops: CDR1 SGHVS, CDR2 FQNEAQ. V lost 1 base and J 5 bases, leaving 13 bases between the germline ends. CDR3 length: 15 amino acids. In nucleotides, the CDR3 is TGTGCCAGCAGCTTAGACCTGAGTCTTAGAGATACGCAGTATTTT. Residues: CASSLDLSLRDTQYF.

Regarding this clonotype: A junction end diverges from the germline sequence, so it may reflect a read error. The chain recombines TRBV20-1 with TRBJ2-4; 8 bases agree with TRBD2. CDR1 is DFQATT and CDR2 is SNEGSKA in the germline V gene (reference sequence). There are 15 residues in the CDR3. The chain's CDR3 is CGAVRLALAKNIQYF. The CDR3 nucleotides are TGCGGTGCCGTTAGACTAGCGCTAGCCAAAAACATTCAGTACTTC.

This clonotype has a handful of counts. This may arise from a read error, as a much more abundant clone is one base away. J is TRBJ1-1 and V is TRBV27, with D unclear. Germline lookup yields CDR1 MNHEY and CDR2 SMNVEV (reference sequence). Trimming removed 5 bases from V and 0 bases from J, with 16 bases in between. The length of the CDR3 is 16 residues. The CDR3 DNA is TGTGCCAGCAGTCCCCCGCCGAACAGACTGAACACTGAAGCTTTCTTT. Protein: CASSPPPNRLNTEAFF.

The chain couples TRBV5-5 to TRBJ2-7; weak D call: TRBD1 (6 bases). V shed 3 bases and J shed 1 base, with 8 bases lying between them. From germline, CDR1 is SGHKS and CDR2 YYEKEE (reference sequence). The CDR3 covers 13 residues. CDR3 loop: CASSWTESYEQYF. The CDR3 coding sequence is TGTGCCAGCAGCTGGACAGAGTCCTACGAGCAGTACTTC.

This clonotype was picked up a small number of times. The chain joins TRBV6-2 or TRBV6-3 to TRBJ2-7; tentatively, D is TRBD1 (5 bases). Germline CDR1 MNHEY, CDR2 SVGEGT. The CDR3 loop spans 13 amino acids. Trimming shortened V by 6 bases and J by 7 bases, and 16 bases separated the two germline ends. CDR3 DNA sequence: TGTGCCAGCAGACCCCAGGGCATGAGAGAGCAGTACTTC. Protein: CASRPQGMREQYF.

The chain carries TRBV12-3 or TRBV12-4 and TRBJ2-2; TRBD1 matches at 8 bases. Trimming at V came to 1 base and at J to 4 bases, leaving 2 bases not matched to a gene. CDR3 size: 15 residues. CDR3 amino acids: CASSLGGTGTGELFF. Here the CDR3 DNA reads TGTGCCAGCAGTTTAGGCGGGACAGGCACCGGGGAGCTGTTTTTT.

This chain links TRBV7-9 with TRBJ2-1, with 11 bases fitting TRBD2. This CDR3 contains 15 residues. Trimming removed 5 bases from V and 7 bases from J; junction bases left unmatched: 7. The germline CDR1 and CDR2 sequences are SEHNR and FQNEAQ (reference sequence). This CDR3 reads CASSHTSGRRNEQFF. CDR3 DNA sequence: TGTGCCAGCAGCCATACTAGCGGGAGACGAAATGAGCAGTTCTTC. The full variable domain, in which reference TRBV7-9 and TRBJ2-1 provide the parts outside the CDR3, is DTGVSQNPRHKITKRGQNVTFRCDPISEHNRLYWYRQTLGQGPEFLTYFQNEAQLEKSRLLSDRFSAERPKGSFSTLEIQRTEQGDSAMYLCASSHTSGRRNEQFFGPGTRLTVL.

This clonotype has a count of ten or more. The chain carries TRBV6-5 and TRBJ2-7, with 7 bases lining up with TRBD1. J lost 4 bases, V lost 6 bases, and 12 bases had no gene match. The CDR3 is 15 residues long. The germline gives CDR1 MNHEY, CDR2 SVGAGI. CDR3 DNA sequence: TGTGCCAGCAGGAACCGGGACAGAAGTTTTTACGAGCAGTACTTC. It specifies CASRNRDRSFYEQYF.

This clonotype showed up just a few times. This CDR3 is CASSPGGRAVGELFF. For the CDR3, the DNA is TGTGCCAGTAGTCCAGGGGGGAGGGCCGTCGGGGAGCTGTTTTTT. This sequence joins TRBV19 and TRBJ2-2; D may match TRBD1 or TRBD2 (7 bases each). V lost 5 bases and J lost 7, with 17 bases in between. Germline V gene lookup returns CDR1 LNHDA and CDR2 SQIVND (reference sequence). The CDR3 contains 15 residues.

V is TRBV7-6 and J is TRBJ2-2; 8 nucleotides align to TRBD2. This CDR3 is 19 amino acids long. The germline gives CDR1 SGHVS, CDR2 FNYEAQ. Trimming at V came to 5 bases and at J to 0 bases, leaving 14 bases not matched to a gene. Written as DNA, the CDR3 is TGTGCCAGCAGCCTACGGCCGGGGGGGATCCTCGCGAACACCGGGGAGCTGTTTTTT. Its protein is CASSLRPGGILANTGELFF.